This T cell receptor (beta chain) was recovered during a study of identical twins. The CDR3 covers 14 residues. The V gene lost 3 bases and the J gene lost 3 bases, with 10 bases spanning the gap. CDR1 and CDR2 (germline): SGHTS, YDEGEE. For this clonotype: Its antigen is currently unknown.

Findings of the study overall: Out-of-frame TCR alpha sharing observed in monozygotic twins exceeded model estimates. The abundant beta clonotypes from cord blood had fewer insertions, and memory repertoires had none of this.

TCRdb itself ran the 5' RACE reads through MiXCR, one entry per CDR3 protein. This table holds some 240,000 distinct CDR3 sequences, about 8.5% found once. These same records also appear under a second study, on yellow fever vaccine responses in identical twins.

This chain links TRBV5-8 with TRBJ2-4, with D perhaps TRBD1 or TRBD2 (5 bases each). The TCR sequence derives from a woman aged 18 to 35 in good health. The source material was CD8+ T cells sorted from blood. CDR3 coding DNA: TGTGCCAGCAGCTCCCTTGGGGGCAAAAACATTCAGTACTTC. Amino acid sequence: CASSSLGGKNIQYF.